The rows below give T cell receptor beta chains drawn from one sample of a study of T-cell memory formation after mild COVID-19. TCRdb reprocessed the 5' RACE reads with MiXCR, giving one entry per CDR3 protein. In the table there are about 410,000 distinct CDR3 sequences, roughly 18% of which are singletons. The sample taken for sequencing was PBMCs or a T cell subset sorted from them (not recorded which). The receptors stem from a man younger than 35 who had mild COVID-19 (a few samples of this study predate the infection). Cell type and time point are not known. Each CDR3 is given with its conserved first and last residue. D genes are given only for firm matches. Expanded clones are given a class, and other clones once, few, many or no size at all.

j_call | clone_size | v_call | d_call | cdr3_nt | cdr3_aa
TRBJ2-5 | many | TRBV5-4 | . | TGTGCCAGCAGCTTGGCAGGGGCGACGGAGACCCAGTACTTC | CASSLAGATETQYF
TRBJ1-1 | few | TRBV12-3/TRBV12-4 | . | TGTGCCAGCAGTTTCTGGGATGGGGGGACTGAAGCTTTCTTT | CASSFWDGGTEAFF
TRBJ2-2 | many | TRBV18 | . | TGTGCCAGCAGCCCCTACACCGGGGAGCTGTTTTTT | CASSPYTGELFF
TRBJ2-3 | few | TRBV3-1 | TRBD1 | TGTGCCAGCAGCCGGGGACAGGGGGGGGATAGCACAGATACGCAGTATTTT | CASSRGQGGDSTDTQYF
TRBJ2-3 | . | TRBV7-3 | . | TGTGCCAGCAGCTTTTCGAGAGGGTGGTACGGTACGCAGTATTTT | CASSFSRGWYGTQYF
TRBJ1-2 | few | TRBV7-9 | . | TGTGCCAGCAGCTTAGGAAATCAGGGTTATGGCTACACCTTC | CASSLGNQGYGYTF
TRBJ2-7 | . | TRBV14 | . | TGTGCCAGCAGCCAAGGGGCTGGGCCACACGAGCAGTACTTC | CASSQGAGPHEQYF
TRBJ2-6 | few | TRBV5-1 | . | TGCGCCAGCAGCTTGGCCCTGGTTCTTGGGGCCAACGTCCTGACTTTC | CASSLALVLGANVLTF
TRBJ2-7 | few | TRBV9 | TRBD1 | TGTGCCAGCAGCAATAGACAGGGGGCGAGGAGTGAGCAGTACTTC | CASSNRQGARSEQYF
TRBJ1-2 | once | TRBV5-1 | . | TGCGCCAGCAGCTTGCTGGGGTCTGGAGGCTACACCTTC | CASSLLGSGGYTF
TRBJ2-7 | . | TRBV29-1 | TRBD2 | TGCAGCGGGGGACTATCGGGCTACGAGCAGTACTTC | CSGGLSGYEQYF
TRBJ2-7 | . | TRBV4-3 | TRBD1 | TGCGCCAGCAGCCAGAGACAGGGGTACGAGCAGTACTTC | CASSQRQGYEQYF
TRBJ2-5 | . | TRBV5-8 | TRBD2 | TGTGCCAGCAGCGTACGTAGCGGGGGTGAGACCCAGTACTTC | CASSVRSGGETQYF
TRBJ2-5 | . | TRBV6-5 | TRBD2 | TGTGCCAGCAGTCCGACTAGCGGGGGGCCGAAAGAGACCCAGTACTTC | CASSPTSGGPKETQYF
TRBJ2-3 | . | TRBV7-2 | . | TGTGCCAGCGGCGGGTACGCAGATACGCAGTATTTT | CASGGYADTQYF
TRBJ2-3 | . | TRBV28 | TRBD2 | TGTGCCAGCAGTTCCGGGACTAGCGCAAGAGATACGCAGTATTTT | CASSSGTSARDTQYF
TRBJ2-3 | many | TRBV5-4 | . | TGTGCCAGCAGCTTACCTCATGAGGATACGCAGTATTTT | CASSLPHEDTQYF
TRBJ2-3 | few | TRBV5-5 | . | TGTGCCAGCAGGCGGAACACAGATACGCAGTATTTT | CASRRNTDTQYF
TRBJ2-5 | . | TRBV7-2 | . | TGTGCCAGCAGCTTAGCGACCCCACCCCTCGGGACCCAGTACTTC | CASSLATPPLGTQYF
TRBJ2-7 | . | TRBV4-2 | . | TGTGCCAGCAGCCAAGAAGTGCGGGGCCCCTACGAGCAGTACTTC | CASSQEVRGPYEQYF
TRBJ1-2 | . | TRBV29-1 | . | TGCAGCGTTGAAATGGGACACAACTATGGCTACACCTTC | CSVEMGHNYGYTF
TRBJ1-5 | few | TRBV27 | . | TGTGCCAGCAGTTTGAACAGGGTTAGCAATCAGCCCCAGCATTTT | CASSLNRVSNQPQHF
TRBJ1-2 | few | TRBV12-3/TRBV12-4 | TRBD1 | TGTGCCAGCAGTCCGCGGGGACAGGGAGTGGGGAACTATGGCTACACCTTC | CASSPRGQGVGNYGYTF
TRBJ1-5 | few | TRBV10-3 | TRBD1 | TGTGCCACCCAGGACAGGGGGATTCGCAATCAGCCCCAGCATTTT | CATQDRGIRNQPQHF
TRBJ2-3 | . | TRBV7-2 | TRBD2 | TGTGCCAGCAGCTTATCCGTGGTGGGGGGGACAGATACGCAGTATTTT | CASSLSVVGGTDTQYF
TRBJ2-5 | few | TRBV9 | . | TGTGCCAGCAGCATCGCGGACCAAGAGACCCAGTACTTC | CASSIADQETQYF
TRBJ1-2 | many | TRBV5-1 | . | TGCGCCAGCAGCACCACAGGGAACTATGGCTACACCTTC | CASSTTGNYGYTF
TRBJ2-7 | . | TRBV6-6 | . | TGTGCCAGCAGCCTCAGCAGGGGCACTCTCTACGAGCAGTACTTC | CASSLSRGTLYEQYF
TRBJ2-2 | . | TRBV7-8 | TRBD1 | TGTGCCAGCGAGGACAGGGTCAATTCATTTTCGAACACCGGGGAGCTGTTTTTT | CASEDRVNSFSNTGELFF
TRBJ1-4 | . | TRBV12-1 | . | TGTGCCAGCAGCCCCGACGGTGAAAAACTGTTTTTT | CASSPDGEKLFF
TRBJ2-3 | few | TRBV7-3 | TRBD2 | TGTGCCAGCGCCCTAGCGGGGGGAATGGATACGCAGTATTTT | CASALAGGMDTQYF
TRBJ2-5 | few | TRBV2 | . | TGTGCCAGCAGTGAAGACGTACGTTCCGGAGAGACCCAGTACTTC | CASSEDVRSGETQYF
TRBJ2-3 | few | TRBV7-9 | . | TGTGCCAGTCTTCGAGGGTACACAGATACGCAGTATTTT | CASLRGYTDTQYF
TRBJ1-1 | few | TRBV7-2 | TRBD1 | TGTGCCAGCAGCTCCCAATGGGACAGCACTGAAGCTTTCTTT | CASSSQWDSTEAFF
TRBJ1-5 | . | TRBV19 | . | TGTGCCAGTAGTGTGGGGGGTTGGAGTAGCAATCAGCCCCAGCATTTT | CASSVGGWSSNQPQHF
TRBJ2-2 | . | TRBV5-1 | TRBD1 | TGCGCCAGCTCGGGACAGGTCCTTGGAAACACCGGGGAGCTGTTTTTT | CASSGQVLGNTGELFF
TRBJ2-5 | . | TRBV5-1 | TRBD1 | TGCGCCAGCAGCCTCATGTTAACAGGGGGCGGAGAGACCCAGTACTTC | CASSLMLTGGGETQYF
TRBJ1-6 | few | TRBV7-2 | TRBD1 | TGTGCCAGCCGGGCGGGACAGGGGGCCCAAGCCCACTTT | CASRAGQGAQAHF
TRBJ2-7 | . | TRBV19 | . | TGTGCCAGTAGTATCGGGGGCGCCTGGTCCTACGAGCAGTACTTC | CASSIGGAWSYEQYF
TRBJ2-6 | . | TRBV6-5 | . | TGTGCCAGCAGTGCCCCGACCGGGGGGGCCAACGTCCTGACTTTC | CASSAPTGGANVLTF
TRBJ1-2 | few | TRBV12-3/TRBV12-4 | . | TGTGCCAGCAGTCCCACTATCCTACGCGGCTACACCTTC | CASSPTILRGYTF